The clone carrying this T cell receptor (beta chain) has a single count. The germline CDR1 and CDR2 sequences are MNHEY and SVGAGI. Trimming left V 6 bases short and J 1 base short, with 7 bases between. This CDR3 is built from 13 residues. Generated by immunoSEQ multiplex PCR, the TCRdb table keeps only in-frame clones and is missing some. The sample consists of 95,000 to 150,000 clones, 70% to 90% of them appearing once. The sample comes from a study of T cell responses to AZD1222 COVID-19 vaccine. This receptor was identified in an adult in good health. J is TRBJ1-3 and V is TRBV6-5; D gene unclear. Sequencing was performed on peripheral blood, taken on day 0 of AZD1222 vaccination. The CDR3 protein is CASRDSSGNTIYF. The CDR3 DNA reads TGTGCCAGCAGGGATAGTTCTGGAAACACCATATATTTT.